What follows is one T cell receptor beta chain and its context. The CDR3 consists of 15 residues. V was pared by 4 bases and J by 3 bases, with 12 bases between. Per germline, CDR1 MRHNA and CDR2 SNTAGT. TCRdb keeps only in-frame clones here, not all; method: immunoSEQ multiplex PCR. The sample lists 300,000 to 400,000 clones; 70% to 90% were seen once. These data are taken from a study of blood T cell repertoires in COVID-19. The sequence derives from a woman between 18 and 29 years old who had recovered from COVID-19. This chain joins TRBV6-4 and TRBJ2-2; a possible D gene is TRBD1 (6 bases). The sequencing input was PBMCs or T cells enriched from blood (not recorded which). The DNA for the CDR3 is TGTGCCAGCAGTGTTGGGACAACAGACACCGGGGAGCTGTTTTTT. As protein: CASSVGTTDTGELFF.